The clone carrying this T cell receptor (beta chain) was detected only once. In the original workflow: For nucleated cells, counts were estimated from reference gene primer amplification. Produced via immunoSEQ multiplex PCR; TCRdb's table is partial and in-frame only. Clone size and the V and J calls come from that table; the DNA yielded D and trimming. The profile shows some 260,000 clones, 82% of them singletons. V was clipped by 1 base and J by 4 bases; unmatched bases: 0. This CDR3 is built from 14 residues. The germline gives CDR1 SGHAT, CDR2 FQNNGV. This sample is drawn from a study of blood T cell repertoires in COVID-19. Study at large: Both acute and convalescent COVID-19 samples were obtained from the United States, Italy and Spain. Sources were T cells, B-cell-depleted T cells, or PBMCs; the material itself was cDNA or gDNA.

The sequencing input was peripheral blood. This clonotype was sampled from an elderly woman with active or convalescent COVID-19. The chain couples TRBV11-2 to TRBJ2-3; 9 positions match TRBD1. The CDR3 DNA follows: TGTGCCAGCAGCTTAGGACAGGGGGCAGATACGCAGTATTTT. Translated, it gives CASSLGQGADTQYF.